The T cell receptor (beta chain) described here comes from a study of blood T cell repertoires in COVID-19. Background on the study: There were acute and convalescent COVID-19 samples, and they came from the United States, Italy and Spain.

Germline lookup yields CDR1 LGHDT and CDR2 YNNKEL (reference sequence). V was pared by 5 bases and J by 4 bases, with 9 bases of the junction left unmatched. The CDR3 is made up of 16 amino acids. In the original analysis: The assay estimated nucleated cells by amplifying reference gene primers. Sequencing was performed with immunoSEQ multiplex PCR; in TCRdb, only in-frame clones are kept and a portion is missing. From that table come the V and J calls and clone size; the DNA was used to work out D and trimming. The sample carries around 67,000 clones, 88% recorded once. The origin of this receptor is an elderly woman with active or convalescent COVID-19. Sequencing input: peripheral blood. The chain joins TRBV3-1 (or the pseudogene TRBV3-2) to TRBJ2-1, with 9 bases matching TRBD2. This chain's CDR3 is CASSSPSGRWYNEQFF. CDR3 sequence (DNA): TGTGCCAGCAGCTCCCCAAGCGGGAGGTGGTACAATGAGCAGTTCTTC.